The next 5 T cell receptor beta chains were all read from a single sample in a study of shared clonotypes between healthy human individuals (TCRdb year 2020). Libraries were constructed by the immunoSEQ multiplex PCR assay. TCRdb took over this immuneACCESS table, retaining in-frame rearrangements with V and J assigned. Such tables are incomplete; in checked studies, under half of the missing clones stem from an unresolved V gene, and the remainder is unexplained. The table for this sample lists about 2 million clones; over 85% of them were counted only once. Of the sample, around 0.13% is held by the ten largest clones. Sequenced material: naive CD4+ T cells sorted from blood. Reading the label with the study, this specimen's cell subset or site is: CD45RA+ positively selected. These receptors originate from a man younger than 35 in good health.

This sequence joins TRBV5-6 and TRBJ2-3; 7 bases agree with TRBD1. This CDR3 has 15 amino acids. The germline V gene encodes CDR1 SGHDT and CDR2 YYEEEE. J gave up 6 bases and V 5 bases, and 12 bases lay outside the gene matches. This CDR3 reads CASSSQGLVRDTQYF. The CDR3 nucleotides read TGTGCCAGCAGTTCACAGGGGCTGGTCAGGGATACGCAGTATTTT.

The chain links TRBV28 to TRBJ1-1, with D perhaps matching TRBD1 (5 bases). Looked up from germline, CDR1 is MDHEN and CDR2 is SYDVKM. V was trimmed by 8 bases and J by 0 bases, leaving 16 bases between them. This CDR3 contains 15 residues. CDR3 loop: CASPPRGGLNTEAFF. As DNA, the CDR3 is TGTGCCAGCCCCCCGCGGGGGGGATTGAACACTGAAGCTTTCTTT.

The genes are TRBV5-1 and TRBJ1-1, with D maybe TRBD1 (6 bases). The CDR3 extends over 13 amino acids. Per germline, CDR1 SGHRS and CDR2 YFSETQ. V was cut by 5 bases and J by 2 bases, with 10 bases left in between. CDR3 in amino acids: CASRVQGNTEAFF. The CDR3 nucleotides read TGCGCCAGCAGGGTACAGGGTAACACTGAAGCTTTCTTT.

This rearrangement joins TRBV28 to TRBJ2-1, with 7 positions matching TRBD2. This CDR3 has 12 amino acids. The V segment lost 2 bases and the J segment 13 bases; nucleotides outside the gene matches: 5. In germline, CDR1 is MDHEN, CDR2 SYDVKM. CDR3 residues: CASSLRERGQFF. As DNA, the CDR3 is TGTGCCAGCAGTTTAAGGGAGCGGGGCCAGTTCTTC.

This clone was seen once. The junction differs from germline at one of its ends, possibly a read error. The V and J genes are TRBV18 and TRBJ1-2; 9 bases agree with TRBD1. This CDR3 comprises 13 residues. Germline V gene lookup returns CDR1 KGHSH and CDR2 LQKENI. CDR3 coding DNA: TGTGCCAGCTCAAGTACAGGGGGCTATCGCTACACCTTC. This translates into CASSSTGGYRYTF. Using reference TRBV18 and TRBJ1-2 for the parts outside the CDR3, the full variable domain is NAGVMQNPRHLVRRRGQEARLRCSPMKGHSHVYWYRQLPEEGLKFMVYLQKENIIDESGMPKERFSAEFPKEGPSILRIQQVVRGDSAAYFCASSSTGGYRYTFGSGTRLTVV.